This T cell receptor beta chain was sequenced in a study of blood T cells in healthy people across ages. Overall study findings and caveats: Compared with aged donors, long-lived donors showed fewer expanded clones, suggesting selection.

For the second PCR, which ran for about 6 to 11 cycles, a sample-barcoded 5' primer and a J-beta primer mix were used. In TCRdb, the 5' RACE reads were re-called with MiXCR into one record per CDR3 protein. Here the sample spans 790,000 or so distinct CDR3 sequences, more than 50% being singletons. The CDR3 is made up of 14 amino acids. Germline CDR1 is MDHEN and CDR2 is SYDVKM. A word on this clonotype: The antigen remains unidentified. The junction does not match germline at one end; this may be a read error.

The sample taken for sequencing was blood. The V and J genes are TRBV28 and TRBJ2-4; maybe TRBD2 (6 bases). The receptor was derived from a man aged 35 to 55 in good health. CDR3 DNA sequence: TGTGTCAGCAGTTCTGATACGGGAGCGGGCATTCAGTACTTC. It specifies CVSSSDTGAGIQYF.